This T cell receptor (beta chain) originates from a study of blood T cell repertoires in COVID-19. The wider study: From T cells, B-cell-depleted T cells, or PBMCs came the material, which was cDNA or gDNA.

The CDR3 runs to 15 residues. Germline V CDR1 and CDR2: MDHEN, SYDVKM. V lost 8 bases and J lost 3; bases outside the gene matches: 10. The repertoire was sequenced with immunoSEQ multiplex PCR; TCRdb's copy has only in-frame clones and lacks some. This sample has around 250,000 clones, with 86% found just once. The sequenced sample consisted of peripheral blood. This TCR was recovered from a man older than 75 with acute or convalescent COVID-19. The V call is TRBV28, the J call TRBJ1-2, with 9 bases lining up with TRBD1. The CDR3 loop is CASRTGGEIDYGYTF. CDR3 nucleotides: TGTGCCAGCCGAACAGGGGGCGAGATCGACTATGGCTACACCTTC.